This TCR beta chain emerged from a study of blood T cell repertoires in COVID-19. About the research overall: Acute-phase and convalescent COVID-19 samples originated in the United States, Italy and Spain.

In the original analysis: Estimation of nucleated cell counts was performed using reference gene primer amplification. Produced via immunoSEQ multiplex PCR; TCRdb's table is partial and in-frame only. Clone size and V and J calls were adopted from that table, with D and trimming inferred from the DNA. The table records about 220,000 clones, 80% to 85% of them present only once. Germline V gene sequence: CDR1 SGHTA, CDR2 FQGNSA. Trimming took 5 bases from V and 2 from J, leaving 13 bases between them. The CDR3 extends over 14 amino acids. Seattle participants joined during active infection and were tracked over time.

The chain carries TRBV7-2 and TRBJ2-7, with D maybe TRBD2 (5 bases). The receptor's source is a woman in her 70s with COVID-19, enrolled during active disease. Sequencing was done on a sample of peripheral blood. CDR3 in DNA: TGTGCCAGCAGCCTACGGACTGGAACCTACGAGCAGTACTTC. Its protein product is CASSLRTGTYEQYF.